This TCR beta chain was obtained from a study of cytomegalovirus exposure and HLA in healthy donors. PCR was performed using 60 Vbeta and 13 Jbeta primers. Repertoires were generated with immunoSEQ multiplex PCR, while TCRdb's copy carries only in-frame clones and drops some. The sample lists some 100,000 clones, over 60% occurring once. This clone was observed once. This CDR3 spans 15 amino acids. Germline-derived CDR1 and CDR2 are SGHTA and FQGNSA. Trimming at V came to 5 bases and at J to 4 bases, leaving 8 bases not matched to a gene. This TCR derives from a female donor in good health and CMV-seropositive. This sequence joins TRBV7-2 and TRBJ2-5; 9 nucleotides line up with TRBD2. Sequencing input: PBMCs. CDR3 nucleotides: TGTGCCAGCAGCCCAAGGGCGGGGGGGGGAGAGACCCAGTACTTC. It codes for CASSPRAGGGETQYF.